Below are 3 T cell receptor beta chains sequenced from a single sample in a study of shared T cell receptors in the human thymus. The method was immunoSEQ multiplex PCR; TCRdb's version includes in-frame clones alone and lacks a portion of them. The data show just under 550,000 clones, approximately 80% seen once. The same data also went into a second study, on human thymus T cells.

Sequencing used thymocytes. These receptor sequences come from a boy younger than two with a congenital heart defect.

This clone was observed a handful of times. The chain employs TRBV30 and TRBJ2-3; D may be TRBD2 (6 bases). V gave up 1 base and J gave up 6 bases, with 8 bases separating them. Germline values: CDR1 GTSNPN, CDR2 SVGIG (reference sequence). The CDR3 runs 12 residues. This chain's CDR3 is CAWSARGDTQYF. The CDR3 region has the DNA TGTGCCTGGAGTGCCCGGGGGGATACGCAGTATTTT.

The genes are TRBV18 and TRBJ2-7; the D gene is possibly TRBD2 (6 bases). The V gene's germline CDR1 is KGHSH and CDR2 LQKENI. V was trimmed by 3 bases and J by 3 bases, leaving 12 bases between them. The CDR3 contains 14 residues. CDR3 DNA sequence: TGTGCCAGCTCACCCTCCCCGGACTACTACGAGCAGTACTTC. Encoded protein: CASSPSPDYYEQYF.

J is TRBJ2-2 and V is TRBV11-2; 11 nucleotides line up with TRBD2. Germline CDR1 and CDR2: SGHAT and FQNNGV. CDR3 length: 17 amino acids. V was clipped by 5 bases and J by 6 bases; unmatched bases: 11. The CDR3 DNA reads TGTGCCAGCAGCCGAACTACTAGCGGGGGACCCCCCGGGGAGCTGTTTTTT. This encodes CASSRTTSGGPPGELFF.